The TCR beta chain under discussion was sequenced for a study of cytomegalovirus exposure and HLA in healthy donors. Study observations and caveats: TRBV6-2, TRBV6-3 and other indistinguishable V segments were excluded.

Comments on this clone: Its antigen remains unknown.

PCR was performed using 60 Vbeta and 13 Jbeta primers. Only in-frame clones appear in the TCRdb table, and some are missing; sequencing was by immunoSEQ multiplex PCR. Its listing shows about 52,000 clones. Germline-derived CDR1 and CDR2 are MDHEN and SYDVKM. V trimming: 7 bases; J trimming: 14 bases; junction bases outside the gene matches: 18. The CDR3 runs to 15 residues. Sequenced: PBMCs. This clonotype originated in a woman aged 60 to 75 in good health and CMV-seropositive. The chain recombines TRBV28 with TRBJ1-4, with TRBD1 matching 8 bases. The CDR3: CASTATGVGPVTLFF. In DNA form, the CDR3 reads TGTGCCAGCACCGCGACAGGGGTGGGTCCGGTTACTCTGTTTTTT.